The T cell receptor beta chain under discussion was sequenced for a study of cytomegalovirus exposure and HLA in healthy donors. About the study: Previous work identified 117 million unique TCR beta sequences from 150 million to 200 million T cells.

Germline V gene sequence: CDR1 SEHNR, CDR2 FQNEAQ (reference sequence). V was clipped by 5 bases and J by 3 bases, with 14 bases between them. The CDR3 is made up of 15 amino acids. PCR involved 60 Vbeta and 13 Jbeta primers. Libraries were prepared by immunoSEQ multiplex PCR; TCRdb keeps only in-frame clonotypes and omits some of them. Here the sample spans some 85,000 clones, about 74% being singletons. A few counts support this clone. The TCR sequence derives from a man aged 25 to 40 in good health and CMV-seronegative. This rearrangement joins TRBV7-9 to TRBJ2-1; unclear D gene. Material: PBMCs. The CDR3: CASSPPDILYNEQFF. CDR3 in DNA: TGTGCCAGCAGCCCCCCCGACATTCTCTACAATGAGCAGTTCTTC.